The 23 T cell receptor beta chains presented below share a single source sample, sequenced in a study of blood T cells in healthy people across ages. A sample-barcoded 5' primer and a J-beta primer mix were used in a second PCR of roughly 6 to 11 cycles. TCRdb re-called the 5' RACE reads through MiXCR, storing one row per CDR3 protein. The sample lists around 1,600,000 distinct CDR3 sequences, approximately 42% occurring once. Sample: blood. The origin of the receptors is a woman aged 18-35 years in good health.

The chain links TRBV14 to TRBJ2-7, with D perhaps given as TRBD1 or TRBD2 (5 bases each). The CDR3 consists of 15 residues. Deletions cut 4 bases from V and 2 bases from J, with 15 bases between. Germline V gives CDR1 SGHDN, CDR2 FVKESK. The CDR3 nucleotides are TGTGCCAGCAGCCCAAGGTACCAGGGACCCTACGAGCAGTACTTC. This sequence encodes CASSPRYQGPYEQYF. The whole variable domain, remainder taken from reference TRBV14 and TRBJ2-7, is EAGVTQFPSHSVIEKGQTVTLRCDPISGHDNLYWYRRVMGKEIKFLLHFVKESKQDESGMPNNRFLAERTGGTYSTLKVQPAELEDSGVYFCASSPRYQGPYEQYFGPGTRLTVT.

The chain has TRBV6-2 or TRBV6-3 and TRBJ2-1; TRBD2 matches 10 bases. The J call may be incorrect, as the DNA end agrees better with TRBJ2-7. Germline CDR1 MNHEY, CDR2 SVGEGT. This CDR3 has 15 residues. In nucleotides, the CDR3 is TGTGCCAGCACCATTGCAAGCGGGGGGGGGAATGAGCAGTACTTC. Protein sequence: CASTIASGGGNEQYF.

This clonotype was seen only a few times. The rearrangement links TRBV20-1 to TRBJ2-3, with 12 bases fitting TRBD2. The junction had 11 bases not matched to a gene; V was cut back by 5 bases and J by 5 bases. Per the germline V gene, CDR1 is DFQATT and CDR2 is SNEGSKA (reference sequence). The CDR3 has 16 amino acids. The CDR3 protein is CSAPTTLAGGGDTQYF. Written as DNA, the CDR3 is TGCAGTGCTCCTACCACACTAGCGGGAGGAGGAGATACGCAGTATTTT.

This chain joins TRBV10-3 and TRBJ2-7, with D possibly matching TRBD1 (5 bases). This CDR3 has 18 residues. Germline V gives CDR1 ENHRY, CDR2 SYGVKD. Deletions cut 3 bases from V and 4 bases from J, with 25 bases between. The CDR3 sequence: CAISDYKTRGAVRYEQYF. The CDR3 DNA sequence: TGTGCCATCAGTGACTACAAAACACGTGGGGCCGTTCGGTACGAGCAGTACTTC.

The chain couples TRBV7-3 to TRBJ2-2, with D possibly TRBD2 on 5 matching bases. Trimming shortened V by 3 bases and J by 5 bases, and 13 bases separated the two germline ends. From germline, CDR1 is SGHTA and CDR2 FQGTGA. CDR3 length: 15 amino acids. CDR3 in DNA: TGTGCCAGCAGCTTCGAGGGCGCTAGGACCGGGGAGCTGTTTTTT. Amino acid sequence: CASSFEGARTGELFF.

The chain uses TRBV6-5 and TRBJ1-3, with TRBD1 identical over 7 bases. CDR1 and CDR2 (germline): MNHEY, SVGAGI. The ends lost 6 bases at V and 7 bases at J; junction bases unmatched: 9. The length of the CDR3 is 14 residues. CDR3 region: CASRTSGTDNTIYF. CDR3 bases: TGTGCCAGCAGAACCTCCGGGACAGACAACACCATATATTTT.

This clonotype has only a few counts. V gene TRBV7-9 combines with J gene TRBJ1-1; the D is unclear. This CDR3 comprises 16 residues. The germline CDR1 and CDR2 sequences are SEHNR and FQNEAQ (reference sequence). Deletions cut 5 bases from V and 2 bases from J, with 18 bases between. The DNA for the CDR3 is TGTGCCAGCAGCCAGTCGGGTCTTCCATTAAACACTGAAGCTTTCTTT. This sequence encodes CASSQSGLPLNTEAFF.

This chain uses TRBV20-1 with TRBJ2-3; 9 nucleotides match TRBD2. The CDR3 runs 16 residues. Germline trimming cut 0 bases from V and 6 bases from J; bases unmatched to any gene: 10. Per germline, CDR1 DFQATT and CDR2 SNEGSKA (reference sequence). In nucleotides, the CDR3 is TGCAGTGCTAGAGATGGACTAGCGTCCCGGAGGGATACGCAGTATTTT. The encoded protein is CSARDGLASRRDTQYF.

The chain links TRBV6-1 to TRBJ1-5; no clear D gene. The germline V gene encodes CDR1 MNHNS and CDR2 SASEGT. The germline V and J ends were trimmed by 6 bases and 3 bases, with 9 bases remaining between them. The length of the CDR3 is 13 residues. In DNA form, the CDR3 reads TGTGCCAGCAGGGGCGTCCTCAATCAGCCCCAGCATTTT. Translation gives CASRGVLNQPQHF.

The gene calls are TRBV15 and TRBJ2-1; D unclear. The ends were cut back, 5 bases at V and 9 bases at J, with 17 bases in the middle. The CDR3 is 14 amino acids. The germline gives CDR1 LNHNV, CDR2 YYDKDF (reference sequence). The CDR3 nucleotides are TGTGCCACCAGCTTCGGAGTATTGGGTGGTGAGCAGTTCTTC. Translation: CATSFGVLGGEQFF.

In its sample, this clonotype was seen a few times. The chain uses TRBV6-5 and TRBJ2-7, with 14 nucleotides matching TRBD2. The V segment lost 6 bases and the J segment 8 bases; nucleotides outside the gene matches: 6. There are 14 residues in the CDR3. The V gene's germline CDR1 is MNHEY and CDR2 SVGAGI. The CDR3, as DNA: TGTGCCAGCAGGGGACTAGCGGGAGCCAAGCAGCAGTACTTC. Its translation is CASRGLAGAKQQYF.

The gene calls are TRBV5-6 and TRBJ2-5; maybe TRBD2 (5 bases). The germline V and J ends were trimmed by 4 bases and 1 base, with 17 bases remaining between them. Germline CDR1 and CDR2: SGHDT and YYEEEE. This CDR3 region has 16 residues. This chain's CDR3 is CASSPSPLGIQETQYF. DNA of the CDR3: TGTGCCAGCAGCCCATCTCCACTAGGGATCCAAGAGACCCAGTACTTC.

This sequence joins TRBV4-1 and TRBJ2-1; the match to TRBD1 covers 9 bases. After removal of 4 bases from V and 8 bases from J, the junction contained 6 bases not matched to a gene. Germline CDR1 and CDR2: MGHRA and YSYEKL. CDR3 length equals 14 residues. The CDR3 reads CASSRQGVSDEQFF. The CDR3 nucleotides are TGCGCCAGCAGCCGACAGGGGGTGTCTGATGAGCAGTTCTTC.

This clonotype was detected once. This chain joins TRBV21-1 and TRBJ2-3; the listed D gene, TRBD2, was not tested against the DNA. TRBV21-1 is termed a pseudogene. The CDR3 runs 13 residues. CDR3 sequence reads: CASTAGGGDTQYF. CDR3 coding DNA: TGTGCCAGCACCGCGGGAGGGGGAGATACGCAGTATTTT.

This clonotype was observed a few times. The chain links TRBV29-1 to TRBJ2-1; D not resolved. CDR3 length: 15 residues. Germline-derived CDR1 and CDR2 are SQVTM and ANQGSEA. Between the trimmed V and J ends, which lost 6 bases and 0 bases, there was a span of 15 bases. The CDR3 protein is CSVDRSGSSYNEQFF. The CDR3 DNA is TGCAGCGTCGATCGTTCAGGTAGCTCCTACAATGAGCAGTTCTTC.

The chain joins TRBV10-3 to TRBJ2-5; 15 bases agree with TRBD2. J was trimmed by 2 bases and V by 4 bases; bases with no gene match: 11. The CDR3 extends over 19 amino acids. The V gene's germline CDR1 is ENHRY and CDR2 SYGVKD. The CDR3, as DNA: TGTGCCATCAGTGCCGGACTAGCGGGAGGGCGTCGTGTTCAAGAGACCCAGTACTTC. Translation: CAISAGLAGGRRVQETQYF.

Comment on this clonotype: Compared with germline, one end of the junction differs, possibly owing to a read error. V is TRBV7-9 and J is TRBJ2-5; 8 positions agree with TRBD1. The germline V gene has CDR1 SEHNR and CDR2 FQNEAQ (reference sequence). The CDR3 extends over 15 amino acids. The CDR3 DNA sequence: TGTGCCAGCAGCCAAGCCAGGGGGCTCGGAGAGACCCTGTACTTC. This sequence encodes CASSQARGLGETLYF.

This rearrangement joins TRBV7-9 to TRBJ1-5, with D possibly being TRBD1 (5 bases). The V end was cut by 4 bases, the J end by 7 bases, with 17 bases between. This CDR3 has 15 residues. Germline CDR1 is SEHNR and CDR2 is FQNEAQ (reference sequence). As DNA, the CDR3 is TGTGCCAGCAGCTCAGCCGCAGGGCCGGAGCAGCCCCAGCATTTT. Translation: CASSSAAGPEQPQHF. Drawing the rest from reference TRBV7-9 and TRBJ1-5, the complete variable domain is DTGVSQNPRHKITKRGQNVTFRCDPISEHNRLYWYRQTLGQGPEFLTYFQNEAQLEKSRLLSDRFSAERPKGSFSTLEIQRTEQGDSAMYLCASSSAAGPEQPQHFGDGTRLSIL.

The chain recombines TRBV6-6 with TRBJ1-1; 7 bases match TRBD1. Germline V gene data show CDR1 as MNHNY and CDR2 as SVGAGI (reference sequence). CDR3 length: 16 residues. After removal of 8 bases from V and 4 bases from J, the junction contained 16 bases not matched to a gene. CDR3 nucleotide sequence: TGTGCCAGCGGCCGATGGGACAGACCCCCGAGCACTGAAGCTTTCTTT. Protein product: CASGRWDRPPSTEAFF.

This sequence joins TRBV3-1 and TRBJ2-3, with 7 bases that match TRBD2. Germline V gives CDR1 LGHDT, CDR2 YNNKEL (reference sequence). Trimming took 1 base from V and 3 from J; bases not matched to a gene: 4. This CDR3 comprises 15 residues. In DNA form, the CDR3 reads TGTGCCAGCAGCCAAGTGGGACTATCGACAGATACGCAGTATTTT. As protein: CASSQVGLSTDTQYF.

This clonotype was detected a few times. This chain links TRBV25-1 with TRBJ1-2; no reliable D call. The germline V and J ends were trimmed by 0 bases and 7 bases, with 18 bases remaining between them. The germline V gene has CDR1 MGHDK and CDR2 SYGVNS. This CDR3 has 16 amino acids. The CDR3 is CASSEYRGKTAGGYTF. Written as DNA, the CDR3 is TGTGCCAGCAGTGAATATCGAGGAAAGACGGCGGGTGGCTACACCTTC.

CDR3 coding DNA: TGTGCCAGCAGCGTAGGCTATCTGGAGACCCAGTACTTC. As protein: CASSVGYLETQYF. The V and J genes are TRBV7-2 and TRBJ2-5; no definite D call. V lost 5 bases, J lost 5 bases, and 12 bases lay in between. The CDR3 consists of 13 residues. Germline values: CDR1 SGHTA, CDR2 FQGNSA.

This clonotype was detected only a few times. This chain's CDR3 is CASTVRRGTSGRASREQYF. DNA for the CDR3: TGTGCCAGCACCGTAAGGAGGGGGACTAGCGGGAGGGCCTCCCGGGAGCAGTACTTC. The rearrangement links TRBV28 to TRBJ2-7, with TRBD2 matching 16 bases. The ends lost 7 bases at V and 7 bases at J; junction bases unmatched: 19. CDR1 MDHEN and CDR2 SYDVKM come from the germline V gene. This CDR3 is 19 amino acids long.